What follows are 21 T cell receptor beta chains derived from one specimen sequenced in a study of blood T cell repertoires in COVID-19. Measured with immunoSEQ multiplex PCR; TCRdb has only the in-frame clones, and not every one. The sample shows about 45,000 clones, 90% to 95% of them seen only once. Sequences were obtained from peripheral blood. The receptor source for this set is a man aged 50 to 59 with COVID-19, enrolled during active disease.

The V call is TRBV6-6, the J call TRBJ1-5, with D possibly TRBD1 on 6 matching bases. CDR1 MNHNY and CDR2 SVGAGI come from the germline V gene (reference sequence). This CDR3 comprises 14 residues. With 7 bases removed from V and 4 bases from J, the gap between germline ends came to 14 bases. CDR3 in amino acids: CASTTRGGNQPQHF. CDR3 sequence (DNA): TGTGCCAGCACCACGAGGGGGGGTAATCAGCCCCAGCATTTT.

The gene calls are TRBV4-1 and TRBJ1-6; 9 bases line up with TRBD1. Trimming at V came to 1 base and at J to 7 bases, leaving 5 bases not matched to a gene. The CDR3 extends over 16 amino acids. CDR1 and CDR2 from the germline V gene are MGHRA and YSYEKL. The CDR3 reads CASSQVTGGKNSPLHF. The CDR3 coding sequence is TGCGCCAGCAGCCAAGTTACAGGGGGCAAGAATTCACCCCTCCACTTT.

This clone is a singleton in its sample. Other DNA sequences in the same sample also yield this CDR3. V and J are TRBV19 and TRBJ2-7, with D tentatively TRBD1 (5 bases). The V end was cut by 8 bases, the J end by 2 bases, with 7 bases between. The CDR3 sequence is 11 residues long. The V gene's germline CDR1 is LNHDA and CDR2 SQIVND (reference sequence). CDR3 amino acids: CASQGAYEQYF. The CDR3 region has the DNA TGTGCCAGTCAAGGGGCCTACGAGCAGTACTTC.

This clone was counted a single time. CDR3 protein: CASTNDRPSPNEKLFF. CDR3 nucleotides: TGTGCCAGCACTAACGACAGGCCGTCGCCGAATGAAAAACTGTTTTTT. V and J are TRBV2 and TRBJ1-4, with a possible D match to TRBD1 (6 bases). The length of the CDR3 is 16 residues. The V and J ends lost 7 bases and 5 bases respectively, with 20 bases between them. Germline-derived CDR1 and CDR2 are SNHLY and FYNNEI.

The V and J genes are TRBV5-8 and TRBJ2-1; perhaps TRBD2 as D (5 bases). V dropped 0 bases and J dropped 8 bases, with 15 bases sitting between them. The CDR3 loop spans 15 amino acids. Germline CDR1 reads SGHTS; CDR2 reads YDEGEE. CDR3 DNA sequence: TGTGCCAGCAGCTTGGAACTAGAGGAATTCCATGAGCAGTTCTTC. This sequence encodes CASSLELEEFHEQFF.

CDR3 nucleotide sequence: TGTGCCAGCAGCTTTGAATCAGCAGGGGACACTGAAGCTTTCTTT. Translated, it gives CASSFESAGDTEAFF. The V gene is TRBV5-5, the J gene TRBJ1-1; D may be TRBD1 (6 bases). Trimming cost V 2 bases and J 3 bases, with 14 bases left between them. CDR3 length: 15 residues. CDR1 and CDR2 from the germline V gene are SGHKS and YYEKEE (reference sequence).

The V and J genes are TRBV4-1 and TRBJ2-5, with 10 bases fitting TRBD2. This CDR3 has 17 residues. V dropped 4 bases and J dropped 6; count of bases not matched to a gene: 14. Looked up from germline, CDR1 is MGHRA and CDR2 is YSYEKL. The CDR3 DNA is TGCGCCAGCAGCCCTACTCTAGCTAGCGGGAGTCCAAAGACCCAGTACTTC. Translating it yields CASSPTLASGSPKTQYF.

The CDR3 nucleotides are TGTGCCTGGAGCAGGACAGGGTCCAGTCGTAGCGAGCAGTACTTC. This codes for CAWSRTGSSRSEQYF. The rearrangement joins TRBV30 to TRBJ2-7, with 8 bases lining up with TRBD1. Trimming cost V 3 bases and J 6 bases; bases outside gene matches: 13. The length of the CDR3 is 15 residues. Germline V gene data show CDR1 as GTSNPN and CDR2 as SVGIG (reference sequence).

This rearrangement joins TRBV20-1 to TRBJ1-2; TRBD1 is a possible D gene (5 bases). The length of the CDR3 is 11 residues. V lost 5 bases and J lost 2, with 6 bases in between. The germline V gene encodes CDR1 DFQATT and CDR2 SNEGSKA (reference sequence). Here the CDR3 DNA reads TGCAGTGCTGGACAAAACTATGGCTACACCTTC. Translation gives CSAGQNYGYTF.

The chain has TRBV28 and TRBJ2-1; D possibly corresponds to TRBD2 (7 bases). Trimming left V 8 bases short and J 2 bases short, with 13 bases between. The CDR3 extends over 14 amino acids. CDR1 MDHEN and CDR2 SYDVKM come from the germline V gene. CDR3 DNA sequence: TGTGCCAGCGATAGGGGGGGCACCTACAATGAGCAGTTCTTC. It specifies CASDRGGTYNEQFF.

In this sample, this clone turned up once. The chain joins TRBV6-4 to TRBJ2-2; D gene uncertain. The CDR3 is 14 residues long. Germline CDR1 and CDR2: MRHNA and SNTAGT. The ends were cut back, 2 bases at V and 3 bases at J, with 7 bases in the middle. CDR3 in DNA: TGTGCCAGCAGTGACAGTGGAGACACCGGGGAGCTGTTTTTT. It specifies CASSDSGDTGELFF.

The chain combines TRBV28 with TRBJ1-2; no reliable D call. This CDR3 region has 11 residues. CDR1 and CDR2 from the germline V gene are MDHEN and SYDVKM. V lost 8 bases and J lost 5, with 9 bases in between. The CDR3 sequence is CASRGIYGYTF. The CDR3 DNA reads as TGTGCCAGCCGAGGGATTTATGGCTACACCTTC.

The gene calls are TRBV7-9 and TRBJ2-7, with D tentatively TRBD1 (6 bases). CDR1 is SEHNR and CDR2 is FQNEAQ in the germline V gene (reference sequence). Trimming shortened V by 4 bases and J by 3 bases, and 16 bases separated the two germline ends. There are 15 residues in the CDR3. CDR3: CASSSPLDRNYEQYF. DNA of the CDR3: TGTGCCAGCAGCTCCCCCCTCGACAGGAACTACGAGCAGTACTTC.

V usage is TRBV12-2 and J usage is TRBJ1-3; the tabulated D call, TRBD1, remains unverified against the DNA. TRBV12-2 is assigned pseudogene status. CDR3 length: 15 residues. The CDR3 DNA sequence: TGTGCAAGTCGCTGGGACAGGGGCTCTGGAAACACCATATATTTT. Residues: CASRWDRGSGNTIYF.

The rearrangement uses TRBV28 and TRBJ2-6, with a tentative D call TRBD1 (5 bases). The CDR3 contains 16 residues. The germline V gene encodes CDR1 MDHEN and CDR2 SYDVKM. V shed 10 bases and J shed 0 bases, with 16 bases lying between them. This CDR3 is CATFDSAFSGANVLTF. CDR3 bases: TGTGCCACCTTCGACAGTGCTTTCTCTGGGGCCAACGTCCTGACTTTC.

V usage is TRBV6-2 or TRBV6-3 and J usage is TRBJ2-1; 11 bases are a match to TRBD2. The CDR3 loop spans 17 amino acids. The germline gives CDR1 MNHEY, CDR2 SVGEGT. V gave up 5 bases and J gave up 6 bases; unmatched junction bases: 12. For the CDR3, the DNA is TGTGCCAGCAGTCCCCGACTAGCGGGAAATGTGGCCAATGAGCAGTTCTTC. It is translated as CASSPRLAGNVANEQFF.

This chain uses TRBV7-9 with TRBJ1-3; D remains ambiguous. The germline V gene has CDR1 SEHNR and CDR2 FQNEAQ (reference sequence). The CDR3 is 15 amino acids. Trimming shortened V by 5 bases and J by 0 bases, and 11 bases separated the two germline ends. This CDR3 is CASSPDRSSGNTIYF. CDR3 DNA sequence: TGTGCCAGCAGCCCAGACCGGAGCTCTGGAAACACCATATATTTT.

V usage is TRBV5-1 and J usage is TRBJ1-5, with D hard to call. CDR1 and CDR2 (germline): SGHRS, YFSETQ. V lost 2 bases and J 3 bases, leaving 9 bases between the germline ends. The CDR3 runs 14 residues. CDR3 nucleotide sequence: TGCGCCAGCAGCTTCTTTTCTTCCAATCAGCCCCAGCATTTT. This gives the protein CASSFFSSNQPQHF. The whole variable domain, filled in from reference TRBV5-1 and TRBJ1-5, reads KAGVTQTPRYLIKTRGQQVTLSCSPISGHRSVSWYQQTPGQGLQFLFEYFSETQRNKGNFPGRFSGRQFSNSRSEMNVSTLELGDSALYLCASSFFSSNQPQHFGDGTRLSIL.

The CDR3 DNA follows: TGTGCCAGCAGCCTCGCAGGGGTGACTGAAGCTTTCTTT. Translating gives CASSLAGVTEAFF. The genes are TRBV3-1 (or the pseudogene TRBV3-2) and TRBJ1-1; TRBD1 might be the D (6 bases). Germline lookup yields CDR1 LGHDT and CDR2 YNNKEL (reference sequence). Trimming took 4 bases from V and 5 from J, leaving 11 bases between them. The CDR3 is made up of 13 amino acids.

The gene calls are TRBV5-4 and TRBJ2-7; 7 bases match TRBD1. This CDR3 is 15 amino acids long. The germline gives CDR1 SGHNT, CDR2 YYREEE (reference sequence). Germline trimming cut 0 bases from V and 3 bases from J; bases unmatched to any gene: 6. The CDR3 coding sequence is TGTGCCAGCAGCTTGGGTGGACAGGTAAACTACGAGCAGTACTTC. As protein: CASSLGGQVNYEQYF.

The chain uses TRBV2 and TRBJ2-7; 10 bases line up with TRBD1. CDR3 length: 16 residues. The germline V gene has CDR1 SNHLY and CDR2 FYNNEI. V trimming: 2 bases; J trimming: 4 bases; junction bases outside the gene matches: 8. CDR3 region: CASSENSRDRGYEQYF. CDR3 DNA sequence: TGTGCCAGCAGTGAAAACTCGCGGGACAGGGGTTACGAGCAGTACTTC.